This TCR beta chain was profiled in a study of T cell repertoires in cytomegalovirus infection (dated by TCRdb to the late 2010s). At the level of the whole study: Donor HLA type was relevant to the analysis, as public TCR beta signatures indicated carriage of CMV infection together with the matching HLA type. General study outcomes and caveats: The ex vivo response was dominated by HLA-C-restricted CMV-specific TCR beta clonotypes, which also provided the single most frequent clonotype in two of eight donors. In both this cohort and an independent approximately 370-donor cohort, the cumulative frequency of public TCR beta family members distinguished carriers of CMV infection plus the relevant HLA type.

CDR1 and CDR2 were assigned from the germline V gene as SGHTA and FQGNSA. The CDR3 goes from the cysteine to the phenylalanine over 14 residues. Left in the record is the CDR3 DNA by itself, 42 bases read in frame from the first base. V is shortened by 5 bases, J by 2 bases, and the region joining them spans 12 bases. TCRdb shows the sequencer as Illumina HiSeq 1500. TCRdb applied fastp at Q25 and MiXCR to the public reads, then kept only in-frame beta chains. Each entry is one CDR3 protein sequence, shown with its most common DNA and genes. The sample has about 130,000 distinct CDR3 sequences on record, roughly 9% of them singletons. Around 9.1% of the sample is held by the ten biggest clonotypes. This clonotype was counted ten times or more. Its cognate antigen has yet to be identified. Base qualities are not recorded, but no much larger clone differs from it by a single base.

What was sequenced was PBMCs. The sequence joins TRBV7-2 to TRBJ2-5, with the D call perhaps TRBD1 or TRBD2, each one matching 5 bases. The TCR comes from a human donor in good health (CMV status not recorded). Some clones in this sample may be carry-over from other donors' samples. The CDR3 protein: CASSPGPGQETQYF. The nucleotide sequence is TGTGCCAGCAGCCCGGGACCAGGACAAGAGACCCAGTACTTC.